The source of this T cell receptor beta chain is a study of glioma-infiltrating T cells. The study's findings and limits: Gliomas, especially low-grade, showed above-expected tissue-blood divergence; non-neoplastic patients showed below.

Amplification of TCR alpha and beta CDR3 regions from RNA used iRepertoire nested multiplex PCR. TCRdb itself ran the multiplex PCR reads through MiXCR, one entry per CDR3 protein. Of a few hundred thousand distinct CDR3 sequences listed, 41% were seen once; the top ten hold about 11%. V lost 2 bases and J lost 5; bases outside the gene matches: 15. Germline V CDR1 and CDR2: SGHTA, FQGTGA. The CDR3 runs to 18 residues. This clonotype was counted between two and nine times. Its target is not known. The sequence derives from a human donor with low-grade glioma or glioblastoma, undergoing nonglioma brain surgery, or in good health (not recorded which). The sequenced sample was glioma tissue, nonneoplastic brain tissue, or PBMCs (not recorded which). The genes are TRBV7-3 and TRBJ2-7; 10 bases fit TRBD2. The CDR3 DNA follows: TGTGCCAGCAGCTTAGATGCTAGCGGGAGTTCTCGGTTTAACGAGCAGTACTTC. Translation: CASSLDASGSSRFNEQYF.